Shown below are 15 T cell receptor beta chains from a single sample sequenced in a study of post-analysis software for immune sequencing data. Study outcomes and limitations: Patients carried 5 or 6 TRBV segments more frequently than controls did, and TRBV5-6, TRBV5-1 and TRBV20-1 were among them.

These receptors are not linked to any known antigen. Prepared libraries of TCR beta cDNA carried unique molecular identifiers. MiXCR, run by TCRdb on the PCR reads, gives a single entry per CDR3 protein. This repertoire shows hundreds of thousands of distinct CDR3 sequences, 25% to 30% found once; its top ten account for around 0.6%. The sample consisted of blood. Receptors originate from a girl aged 10 to 17 with multiple sclerosis.

The chain combines TRBV5-6 with TRBJ2-1, with 9 positions matching TRBD2. CDR1 and CDR2 from the germline V gene are SGHDT and YYEEEE. With 4 bases clipped from V and 0 bases from J, the junction kept 5 bases outside the gene matches. The length of the CDR3 is 16 residues. The CDR3 sequence is CASSRVAGVSYNEQFF. The CDR3, as DNA: TGTGCCAGCAGCAGGGTAGCGGGGGTCTCCTACAATGAGCAGTTCTTC.

This rearrangement joins TRBV20-1 to TRBJ2-7; the D gene is possibly TRBD2 (5 bases). The V gene lost 4 bases and the J gene lost 0 bases, with 16 bases spanning the gap. CDR3 length: 15 amino acids. Looked up from germline, CDR1 is DFQATT and CDR2 is SNEGSKA (reference sequence). The DNA for the CDR3 is TGCAGTGCTACAGGACTCTACCTTAGCTCCTACGAGCAGTACTTC. Translating it yields CSATGLYLSSYEQYF.

This clonotype turned up a few times. The chain uses TRBV6-4 and TRBJ2-1; TRBD2 might be the D (7 bases). Per the germline V gene, CDR1 is MRHNA and CDR2 is SNTAGT. Trimming took off 6 bases at V and 8 bases at J, with 17 bases between the two ends. The CDR3 spans 14 residues. In DNA form, the CDR3 reads TGTGCCAGCAGCCCGGTGAGGGGGGGCCATGAGCAGTTCTTC. It translates to CASSPVRGGHEQFF.

The rearrangement links TRBV7-9 to TRBJ2-3; 8 bases agree with TRBD1. The CDR3 spans 16 residues. Trimming took 5 bases from V and 4 from J; bases not matched to a gene: 11. Per the germline V gene, CDR1 is SEHNR and CDR2 is FQNEAQ (reference sequence). The CDR3 reads CASSGTGQGLADTQYF. The DNA for the CDR3 is TGTGCCAGCAGCGGAACAGGACAGGGCCTCGCAGATACGCAGTATTTT.

The chain recombines TRBV5-1 with TRBJ2-4, with TRBD1 identical over 8 bases. Trimming cost V 2 bases and J 6 bases; bases outside gene matches: 13. This CDR3 is built from 17 residues. Germline CDR1 reads SGHRS; CDR2 reads YFSETQ. The CDR3, as DNA: TGCGCCAGCAGCTTAGCAGGGGGCGAGGGGTCCAGAAACATTCAGTACTTC. Translated, it gives CASSLAGGEGSRNIQYF.

J is TRBJ1-2 and V is TRBV29-1; tentatively, D is TRBD1 (6 bases). The V end lost 4 bases, the J end lost 2 bases, and 14 bases lay between the germline ends. The CDR3 runs to 14 residues. CDR1 SQVTM and CDR2 ANQGSEA come from the germline V gene. CDR3 region: CSVGGAGVNYGYTF. The CDR3 region has the DNA TGCAGCGTTGGGGGGGCAGGGGTGAACTATGGCTACACCTTC.

The rearrangement links TRBV27 to TRBJ2-5; either TRBD1 or TRBD2 may supply D (5 bases each). Germline assignment: CDR1 MNHEY and CDR2 SMNVEV (reference sequence). The CDR3 totals 15 residues. V lost 2 bases to trimming and J lost 5 bases, with 15 bases between them. CDR3 region: CASSLESGPRETQYF. CDR3 in DNA: TGTGCCAGCAGTTTAGAATCGGGGCCTCGGGAGACCCAGTACTTC.

A word on this clonotype: One end of the junction is discordant with germline, which a read error may explain. This chain links TRBV10-3 with TRBJ2-7; D is perhaps TRBD1 (6 bases). The CDR3 has 13 amino acids. Looked up from germline, CDR1 is ENHRY and CDR2 is SYGVKD. CDR3 sequence reads: CAAAPTGSSEQYF. As DNA, the CDR3 is TGTGCCGCGGCACCCACAGGGTCCTCCGAGCAGTACTTC.

The chain recombines TRBV9 with TRBJ2-7; no reliable D call. From germline, CDR1 is SGDLS and CDR2 YYNGEE. The V and J ends lost 3 bases and 0 bases respectively, with 13 bases between them. There are 15 residues in the CDR3. The CDR3 loop reads CASSADDGYSYEQYF. DNA for the CDR3: TGTGCCAGCAGCGCCGACGACGGATACTCCTACGAGCAGTACTTC.

The chain uses TRBV4-3 and TRBJ2-5; 8 bases match TRBD1. The end of the DNA fits TRBJ2-7 better, so the J call may be wrong. This CDR3 has 17 residues. Germline values: CDR1 LGHNA, CDR2 YSLEER. In DNA, the CDR3 is TGCGCCAGCAGCCAAGATCGGGAGACAGGGGCTAACTACGAGCAGTACTTC. Translated, it gives CASSQDRETGANYEQYF.

The table lists this clonotype with a few counts. V and J are TRBV15 and TRBJ2-1; D uncertain. From germline, CDR1 is LNHNV and CDR2 YYDKDF (reference sequence). The CDR3 runs 14 residues. V lost 5 bases and J lost 1, with 9 bases in between. The CDR3 spells CATSSDYSYNEQFF. CDR3 nucleotides: TGTGCCACCAGCTCCGATTATTCCTACAATGAGCAGTTCTTC.

This chain links TRBV9 with TRBJ2-7; D might be TRBD1 (6 bases). CDR3 length: 15 residues. Germline-derived CDR1 and CDR2 are SGDLS and YYNGEE. V was cut by 0 bases and J by 5 bases, with 15 bases left in between. CDR3 coding DNA: TGTGCCAGCAGCGTAGGACTCCAGGGGTCCAACGAGCAGTACTTC. Its translation is CASSVGLQGSNEQYF.

The V and J genes are TRBV12-3 or TRBV12-4 and TRBJ1-1, with no clear D. The CDR3 is made up of 14 amino acids. The V end was cut by 10 bases, the J end by 0 bases, with 15 bases between. The CDR3 DNA is TGTGCCACCACGGACCGGCCCATGAACACTGAAGCTTTCTTT. It codes for CATTDRPMNTEAFF.

Only a few counts were recorded for this clonotype. The chain employs TRBV28 and TRBJ2-7, with D perhaps assigned TRBD1 or TRBD2 (5 bases each). Germline V CDR1 and CDR2: MDHEN, SYDVKM. The germline V and J ends were trimmed by 7 bases and 3 bases, with 19 bases remaining between them. The length of the CDR3 is 15 residues. Here the CDR3 DNA reads TGTGCCAGCAAGTCCCCCACGGGGCCTCACTACGAGCAGTACTTC. It codes for CASKSPTGPHYEQYF.

This chain links TRBV2 with TRBJ2-3; D might be TRBD2 (5 bases). V was pared by 6 bases and J by 0 bases, with 10 bases between. The germline CDR1 and CDR2 sequences are SNHLY and FYNNEI. This CDR3 has 14 residues. The chain's CDR3 is CASSDLASTDTQYF. The CDR3 nucleotides are TGTGCCAGCAGCGACCTAGCTAGCACAGATACGCAGTATTTT.